This T cell receptor (beta chain) comes out of a study of beta chain features in type 1 diabetes. Study-wide background: No age, gender or cell yield differences were seen between patients and healthy donors. Study findings and constraints: Type 1 diabetes patients had fewer VDJ junction insertions and more deletions.

In the case of this clone: As yet, its antigen is unknown.

Germline V CDR1 and CDR2: SQVTM, ANQGSEA. The CDR3 loop spans 12 amino acids. Germline trimming cut 5 bases from V and 4 bases from J; bases unmatched to any gene: 2. Naive, central memory, regulatory and stem cell-like memory cells within the CD4+ compartment were sorted using CD45RO/CCR7/CD25/CD127/CD95/CD27. Expressed TCRB transcripts were sequenced after all isolated RNA was converted to cDNA. Assay used: immunoSEQ multiplex PCR; TCRdb lists only in-frame clones, some missing. The sample includes some 360,000 clones, 20% of them seen just once. This TCR came from a woman aged 18-30 years in good health. The chain employs TRBV29-1 and TRBJ1-5; 7 bases fit TRBD1. Sequenced: naive CD4+ T cells from blood. The CDR3 is CSVIQGNQPQHF. The CDR3 DNA reads as TGCAGCGTTATACAGGGGAATCAGCCCCAGCATTTT.